The T cell receptor beta chain described here comes from a study of T cell repertoires in cytomegalovirus infection. For the study at large: Both a matching HLA type and CMV infection were indicated by public TCR beta signatures.

Germline V CDR1 and CDR2: SGHTA, FQGNSA. The CDR3 is 14 residues long. With 4 bases removed from V and 6 bases from J, the gap between germline ends came to 12 bases. This clonotype was observed a handful of times. MiXCR was run by TCRdb on the reads, yielding one entry per CDR3 protein. The sample yields tens of thousands of distinct CDR3 sequences, 4% seen once. The receptor was isolated from a human donor in good health (CMV status not recorded). Some clones in this sample may be carry-over from other donors' samples. J is TRBJ2-2 and V is TRBV7-2; no definite D call. Sequencing used PBMCs. The DNA of the CDR3 is TGTGCCAGCAGCTATAGCTCAGTGGCCGGGGAGCTGTTTTTT. This translates into CASSYSSVAGELFF.